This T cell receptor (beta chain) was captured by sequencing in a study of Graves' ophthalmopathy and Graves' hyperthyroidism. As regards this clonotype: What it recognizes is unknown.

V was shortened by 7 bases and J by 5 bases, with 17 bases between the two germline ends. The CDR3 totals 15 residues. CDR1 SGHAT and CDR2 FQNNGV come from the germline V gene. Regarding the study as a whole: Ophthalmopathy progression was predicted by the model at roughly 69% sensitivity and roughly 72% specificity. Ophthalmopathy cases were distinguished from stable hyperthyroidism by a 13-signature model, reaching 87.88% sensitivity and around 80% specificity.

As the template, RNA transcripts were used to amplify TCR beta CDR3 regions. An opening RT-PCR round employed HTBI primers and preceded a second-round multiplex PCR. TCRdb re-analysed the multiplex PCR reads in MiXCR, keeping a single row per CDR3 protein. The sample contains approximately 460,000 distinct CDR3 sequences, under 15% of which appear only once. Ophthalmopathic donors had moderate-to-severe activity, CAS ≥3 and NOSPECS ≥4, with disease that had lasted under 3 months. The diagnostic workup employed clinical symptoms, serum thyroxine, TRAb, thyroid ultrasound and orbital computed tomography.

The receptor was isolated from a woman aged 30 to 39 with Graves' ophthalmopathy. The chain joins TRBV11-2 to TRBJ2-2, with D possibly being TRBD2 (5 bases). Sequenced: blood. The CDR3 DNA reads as TGTGCCAGCATCCCCCGTATGGGCGGGACCGGGGAGCTGTTTTTT. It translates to CASIPRMGGTGELFF.